This T cell receptor (beta chain) was sequenced during a study of CD8+ T cells in alopecia areata (dated by TCRdb to 2017 to 2018). As for the study more broadly: The treated patients took part in an open-label pilot trial in which moderate-to-severe alopecia areata was treated with oral tofacitinib at 5 to 10 mg twice daily. Scalp tissue and sorted CD4+ and CD8+ peripheral blood T cells from patchy and totalis/universalis alopecia areata patients and from healthy controls were covered by human TCRbeta sequencing. Amplification of TCRbeta CDR3 regions was done by immunoSEQ multiplex PCR using 35 Vbeta forward primers and 13 Jbeta reverse primers. RNA was obtained with the PAXgene miRNA kit for fixed scalp, the miRNeasy kit for PBMCs, and the RNeasy kit for mouse skin. Tofacitinib-treated patients had biopsies at baseline and at 4 and 24 weeks of treatment, with a later scalp biopsy in several patients. Clonality in the scalp was compared among normal scalp (n=4), patchy alopecia areata scalp (n=8), and alopecia totalis/universalis scalp (n=8). Tofacitinib was administered for 6 to 18 months, and 6 months of follow-up off drug were then conducted to assess delayed response and recurrence. High-throughput TCRbeta sequencing was used to examine T cell clonal expansion in alopecia areata in both the C3H/HeJ mouse model and human patients. In treated patients, disease severity was measured using the SALT score, which gives the percentage of scalp surface area affected. Study-level results and caveats: During tofacitinib treatment, many expanded lesional clones stuck around in both scalp and blood, and this persistence may partly explain why relapse happens after treatment is stopped. Scalp TCR repertoire analysis is complicated because resident alphabeta T cells in normal human skin are also sequenced, whereas mouse skin is dominated by gammadelta T cells. Because the treated cohort was small and included a single nonresponder, larger studies are needed to assess links between baseline CD8+ expansion and response. Lesional scalp, especially in alopecia totalis/universalis, showed higher clonality and more expanded CD8+ clones than normal scalp, suggesting antigenic drive. TCR sequences shared between patients were less clear than in mice, possibly partly because of HLA diversity in the patient population. Scalp clonality and the number of expanded CD8+ clones among the top 100 scalp clones were significantly decreased by tofacitinib.

Per the publication, the time point label means: less than five weeks on oral tofacitinib. The meaning of the sample's treatment or condition label: oral pan-JAK inhibitor, 5-10 mg twice daily. Peripheral blood and lesional scalp punch biopsies were obtained from patients with alopecia areata. PBMCs were isolated by density centrifugation and stained for CD3, CD4 and CD8, after which CD4+ and CD8+ T cells were sorted on a FACSAria. Libraries were built with the immunoSEQ multiplex PCR assay. To provide template for TCR sequencing, every sample had RNA extracted and reverse transcribed into cDNA. First-strand cDNA was synthesized using SuperScript III with a 2:1 mix of oligo-dT and random hexamers. A synthetic immune receptor repertoire was used to assess amplification bias, and residual bias was removed computationally. As for how the authors treated the data: After raw reads were preprocessed to remove errors, the CDR3 was defined following IMGT conventions as running from the conserved cysteine to phenylalanine. Clonality was computed as 1 minus the Shannon entropy, with the entropy normalized by log2 of the number of productive unique TCRs. Whether each scalp clone was CD4 or CD8 was inferred by checking scalp TCRbeta sequences against the CD4 and CD8 repertoires from sorted blood. TCRdb provides this immuneACCESS table in a form limited to in-frame rearrangements. Some clones are lacking; in checked studies, under half of them reflect an unresolved V gene, and why the rest are absent is not known. That table furnishes V, J and clone size, whereas the DNA furnished D and trimming. Here the sample has about 210,000 clones; around three fifths occur a single time. The ten largest clones take up 1.5% to 2% of the sample.

Trimming costs V 3 bases and J 8 bases, and their ends lie 5 bases apart. The CDR3 runs 11 amino acids, cysteine and phenylalanine included. CDR3 DNA is the only sequence kept; it has 33 bases, read in frame from the first base. CDR1 and CDR2, per the germline V gene, are SGHAT and FQNNGV. This clone has a handful of counts. The antigen it recognizes is unknown. No clone much larger than this one lies a single base away; base qualities are absent. The sequence was collected from a human donor with alopecia areata. The specimen was CD4+ T cells sorted from blood, collected at week 4, from a patient treated with tofacitinib. The rearrangement joined TRBV11-2 to TRBJ2-1; there is no confident call for the D gene. The nucleotide sequence reads as follows: TGTGCCAGCAGCTTTTGGGATGAGCAGTTCTTC. Protein translation: CASSFWDEQFF. Here the CDR3 is joined to the reference TRBV11-2 and TRBJ2-1 genes, and the full variable domain is: EAGVAQSPRYKIIEKRQSVAFWCNPISGHATLYWYQQILGQGPKLLIQFQNNGVVDDSQLPKDRFSAERLKGVDSTLKIQPAKLEDSAVYLCASSFWDEQFFGPGTRLTVL.